This paragraph reports one T cell receptor (beta chain). What it binds is unknown. This record comes from a study of shared clonotypes between healthy human individuals. Whole-study results and caveats: Across a handful of donors, naive CD4 shared 5% to 6%, naive CD8 about 3.2%, memory CD4 roughly 2.3%, memory CD8 0.4% to 0.5%.

Method: immunoSEQ multiplex PCR; TCRdb's copy keeps in-frame clones and lacks some. This table holds approximately 2,300,000 clones, around 90% found once. CDR1 is SGHRS and CDR2 is YFSETQ in the germline V gene. V lost 0 bases to trimming and J lost 2 bases, with 7 bases between them. This CDR3 comprises 14 residues. The sample consisted of naive CD4+ T cells from PBMCs. Subset of the sample: CD45RA+ positively selected. The rearrangement uses TRBV5-1 and TRBJ2-3; D is unclear. This sequence was found in a man aged 18 to 35 in good health. Some clones in this sample may be carry-over from other donors' samples. CDR3: CASSLVATTDTQYF. In DNA, the CDR3 is TGCGCCAGCAGCTTGGTAGCCACCACAGATACGCAGTATTTT.